This TCR beta chain was recovered during a study of blood T cell repertoires in COVID-19. Whole-study context: The origin of the acute and convalescent COVID-19 samples was the United States, Italy and Spain. PBMCs, B-cell-depleted T cells, or T cells were the source of the cDNA or gDNA that made up the material.

Source study methods: Amplification from reference gene primers served as the basis for estimated nucleated cell counts. Profiling relied on immunoSEQ multiplex PCR, and the TCRdb table lists in-frame clones only, not all of them. V, J and clone size are taken as reported in that table, and D and trimming were inferred from the DNA itself. Of 50,000 to 65,000 clones listed, roughly 82% are singletons. The CDR3 sequence is 14 residues long. Germline CDR1 is SGDLS and CDR2 is YYNGEE. With 0 bases removed from V and 0 bases from J, the gap between germline ends came to 4 bases. J is TRBJ1-3 and V is TRBV9; the D is unclear. The clonotype was recovered from a woman aged 60-75 years with acute or convalescent COVID-19. Sequenced input: peripheral blood. CDR3 sequence (DNA): TGTGCCAGCAGCGTAGGCAGCTCTGGAAACACCATATATTTT. It translates to CASSVGSSGNTIYF. Full variable domain (remainder filled in from reference TRBV9 and TRBJ1-3): DSGVTQTPKHLITATGQRVTLRCSPRSGDLSVYWYQQSLDQGLQFLIQYYNGEERAKGNILERFSAQQFPDLHSELNLSSLELGDSALYFCASSVGSSGNTIYFGEGSWLTVV.